This T cell receptor (beta chain) derives from a study of T cell responses to AZD1222 COVID-19 vaccine (dated by TCRdb to about 2021). Study-wide context: TCR sequencing was performed for over 230 trial participants, of whom 200 to 210 were given two doses of AZD1222 and around 26 were given two doses of MenACWY control vaccine. Trial participants were enrolled by age into 18-55, 56-69 and 70-plus year subgroups, with roughly 150, 30 and 60 TCR-sequenced participants respectively.

A distance of 16 bases separates the germline ends of V and J, which lose 1 base and 13 bases respectively. As encoded in the germline V gene, CDR1 is KGHSH while CDR2 is LQKENI. The CDR3 has 13 amino acids, counting the end cysteine and phenylalanine. Solely the CDR3 DNA is kept, with 39 bases framed from the first base. A note on this clone: What this receptor recognizes is not known. The record has no base qualities; no much larger clone is one base away.

The CDR3 regions of human TCRbeta chains were analyzed by immunosequencing. As for the original processing: Repertoire TCRs were matched against a reference library of SARS-CoV-2-specific TCRs generated with the MIRA antigen-specificity platform. Breadth meant the fraction of unique TCRs that were SARS-CoV-2-associated, whereas depth meant the fraction of total T cells that were SARS-CoV-2-associated. Each spike-specific TCR was assigned to its reactive spike region and to a CD4 or CD8 class using the MIRA data. Log10-transformed breadth and depth values were compared by one-way ANOVA with Sidak's multiple comparisons tests. TCRdb retrieved this table from immuneACCESS and kept in-frame rearrangements only. Not all clones are present; in checked studies, unresolved V genes account for under half, and no reason is known for the remainder. The V and J calls and the clone size are those of that table, but D and trimming were determined from the DNA. This sample comprises around 150,000 clones, roughly nine tenths of them detected only once. Around 4% of the sample lies in the top ten.

This sample's time point label indicates: baseline before first vaccination. This specimen's treatment or condition label, interpreted: meningococcal conjugate vaccine given as trial control. Samples from vaccinated people were obtained from the UK trials COV001 and COV002, which included a single-blind randomized controlled phase 2/3 trial of AZD1222 (ChAdOx1 nCoV-19) in healthy adults. For TCRbeta chain sequencing, PBMC samples were collected from trial participants at day 0 and at day 28 after the second dose. What the research found in general, with its limitations: In the small 56-69-year group, the increase in depth fell short of significance, most likely because of low power. Participants were mostly white British, with more females than males. The authors suggested clonal diversity may have been underestimated. The whole spike protein was spanned by vaccine-associated CD4 TCRs, and dominant responses were seen in regions 160-218 and 743-854. Reportedly, close to half of the unique spike-specific TCRs recognized epitopes lying outside the regions that are mutated in the B.1.351 and B.1.1.7 variants. No day 14 peak-response samples were available, so repertoires were characterized only after the peak T cell response. Only six AZD1222 recipients were SARS-CoV-2 seropositive at baseline, limiting conclusions about previously exposed vaccinees. A significant rise in spike-specific TCR breadth and depth was observed after two AZD1222 doses relative to day 0 and relative to MenACWY recipients.

The sequence is built from TRBV18 and TRBJ1-1; the best D guess is TRBD1, with 5 bases matching. Material: peripheral blood, obtained on day 0 of MenACWY control vaccination. This sequence was found in an adult in good health. In nucleotide form, the sequence is TGTGCCAGCTCACCACAGTTGACAGAGACGGTTTTCTTT. It is translated as CASSPQLTETVFF.